The clone carrying this T cell receptor (beta chain) was found a few times. Its antigen remains unidentified. This sample was included in a study of beta chain features in type 1 diabetes. Study-level results: Type 1 diabetes patients showed a moderate but significant shortening of TCRB CDR3s in all four CD4+ subsets.

Reverse transcribing all isolated RNA meant expressed TCRB transcripts were sequenced. The table came from immunoSEQ multiplex PCR; TCRdb's copy has only in-frame clones and leaves some out. The top ten hold roughly 0.015% of the sample, which has 250,000 to 350,000 clones, over 12% seen once. Material: naive CD4+ T cells from blood. The clonotype originates from a man aged 18 to 30 with type 1 diabetes.

CDR3 DNA: TGCGCCAGCAGCCAAGATCCGGGATATCAGCCCCAGCATTTT. This translates into CASSQDPGYQPQHF. V and J are TRBV4-1 and TRBJ1-5; D is unresolved. This CDR3 is 14 amino acids long. The germline V gene encodes CDR1 MGHRA and CDR2 YSYEKL. V lost 0 bases and J 5 bases, leaving 8 bases between the germline ends.